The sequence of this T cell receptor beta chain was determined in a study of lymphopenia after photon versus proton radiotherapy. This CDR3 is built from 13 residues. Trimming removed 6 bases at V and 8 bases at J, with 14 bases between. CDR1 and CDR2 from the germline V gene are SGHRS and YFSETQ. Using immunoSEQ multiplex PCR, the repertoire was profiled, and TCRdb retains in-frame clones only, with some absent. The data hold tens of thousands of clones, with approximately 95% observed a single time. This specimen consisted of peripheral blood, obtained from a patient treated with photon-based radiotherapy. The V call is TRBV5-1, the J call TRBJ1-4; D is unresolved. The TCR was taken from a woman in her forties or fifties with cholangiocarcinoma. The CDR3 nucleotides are TGCGCCAGCAAAAGTCGGATGGGAGAAAAACTGTTTTTT. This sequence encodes CASKSRMGEKLFF. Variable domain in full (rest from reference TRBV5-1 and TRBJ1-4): KAGVTQTPRYLIKTRGQQVTLSCSPISGHRSVSWYQQTPGQGLQFLFEYFSETQRNKGNFPGRFSGRQFSNSRSEMNVSTLELGDSALYLCASKSRMGEKLFFGSGTQLSVL.